The present TCR beta chain was sequenced within a study of T-cell memory formation after mild COVID-19. As concerns this clonotype: Its antigen remains unidentified.

Study-level findings and limits: Clones that contracted from day 15 to 85 had balanced CD4/CD8; later expanders were CD4+ biased.

TCRdb re-analysed the 5' RACE reads in MiXCR, keeping a single row per CDR3 protein. The sample shows under 550,000 distinct CDR3 sequences, over 15% of them seen only once. Sequencing used PBMCs or a T cell subset sorted from them (not recorded which). This receptor was identified in an adult woman who had mild COVID-19 (a few samples of this study predate the infection). Cell type and time point are not known.

In DNA form, the CDR3 reads TGTGCCAGCTCACCGGGGCCTACAGGGAGCACTGAAGCTTTCTTT. Translation: CASSPGPTGSTEAFF. This chain joins TRBV18 and TRBJ1-1; D is perhaps TRBD1 (6 bases). Trimming left V 3 bases short and J 4 bases short, with 15 bases between. The CDR3 totals 15 residues. The germline CDR1 and CDR2 sequences are KGHSH and LQKENI.